The following is a T cell receptor (beta chain) sequence with its context. It has no known antigen specificity. The CDR3, from cysteine to phenylalanine, totals 13 residues. No DNA accompanies this entry. Taken from the germline V gene, the CDR1 and CDR2 loops are ENHRY and SYGVKD. For each CD8+ T cell subset, flow sorting was done in triplicate, and 250,000 to 300,000 cells per subset went directly into RLT lysis buffer. Peripheral blood mononuclear cells were isolated from buffy coats by standard density gradient centrifugation. An RNeasy Mini Kit was used to extract total RNA from the sorted cells. The source of the sample is a study of CXCR3-negative and CXCR3-positive naive CD8 T cells (dated by TCRdb to between 2018 and 2021). Some background on the complete study: Approximately 140 million TRB reads were obtained in total, roughly 1.5 +/- 0.3 million reads per library. Diversity and physicochemical repertoire analyses were performed on around twelve donors pooled from two independent experiments. The TRBV-TRBJ cluster analysis covered naive subsets from about five donors and memory cells from 3 donors.

Data came from a NextSeq 550. The Human TCR Profiling Kit (MiLaboratory) was used to make UMI-labeled 5' RACE TRB cDNA libraries. The full amount of extracted RNA was used for cDNA synthesis, and the full amount of resulting cDNA was used for PCR amplification. Libraries were prepared in parallel with an identical number of PCR cycles. Under the source paper's analysis protocol: With a requirement of at least two reads per UMI, MIGEC and MiXCR extracted about 52,000 +/- 9,100 unique UMI-labeled TRB cDNA molecules per library. An average of approximately 40,000 +/- 10,000 functional in-frame TRB CDR3 nucleotide clonotypes without stop codons was found per library. Diversity metrics, including normalized Shannon-Wiener and Chao1, were computed in VDJtools after downsampling to 5000 UMI-labeled TRB molecules per sample. VDJtools was used to calculate clonotype-size-weighted physicochemical properties of the central five CDR3 residues, namely interaction energy, strength, volume and Kidera factor 4. TCRdb reprocessed the reads, reporting each CDR3 protein sequence once and no DNA. The V and J calls were determined by TCRdb, not by the authors. This sample's listing comprises around 57,000 distinct CDR3 sequences. Around 24% of the sample comes from the top ten.

The paper's findings and limits, for the study overall: Similar TRBV-TRBJ usage was shown by naive CXCR3-negative and CXCR3-positive cells from the same donor, whereas distinct patterns were shown by memory cells. Surface CD5, linked to self-reactivity in mice, was comparable between naive subsets; TCR interaction strength was therefore also inferred from TRB CDR3 physicochemical properties. Comparably high repertoire diversity was found in both naive subsets, whereas much lower repertoire diversity was found in memory CD8+ T cells. Freshly isolated PBMCs were used for most assays because CXCR3 expression partially decreased after cryopreservation.

Sequencing input: memory CD8+ T cells from blood. In light of the paper, this sample's cell subset or site label describes: conventional CD8+ memory T cells (TMEM), sorted as controls. The receptor comes from a human donor in good health. Some clones in this sample may be carry-over from other donors' samples. The receptor chain draws on TRBV10-3 and TRBJ2-3; TCRdb returns TRBD2, unconfirmable since there is no DNA. The CDR3: CAAQRDWTDTQYF.